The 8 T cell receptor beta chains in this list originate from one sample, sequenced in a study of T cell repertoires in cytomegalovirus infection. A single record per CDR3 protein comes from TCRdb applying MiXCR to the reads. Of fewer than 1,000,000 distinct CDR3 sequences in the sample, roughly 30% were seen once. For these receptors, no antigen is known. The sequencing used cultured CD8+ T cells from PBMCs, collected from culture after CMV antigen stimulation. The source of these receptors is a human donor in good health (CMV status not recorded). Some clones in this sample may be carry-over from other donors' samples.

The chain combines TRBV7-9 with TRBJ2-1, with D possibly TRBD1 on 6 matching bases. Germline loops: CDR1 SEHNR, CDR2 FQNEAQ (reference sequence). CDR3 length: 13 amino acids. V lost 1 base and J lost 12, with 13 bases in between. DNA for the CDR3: TGTGCCAGCAGCTTAGAAGGGACCAGGGGGCAGTTCTTC. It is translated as CASSLEGTRGQFF.

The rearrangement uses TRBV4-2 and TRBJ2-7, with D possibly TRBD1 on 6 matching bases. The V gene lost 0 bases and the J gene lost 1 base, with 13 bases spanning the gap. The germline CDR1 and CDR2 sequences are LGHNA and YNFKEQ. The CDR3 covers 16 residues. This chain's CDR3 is CASSQDGTGLSYEQYF. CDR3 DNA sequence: TGTGCCAGCAGCCAAGATGGAACAGGGTTATCCTACGAGCAGTACTTC.

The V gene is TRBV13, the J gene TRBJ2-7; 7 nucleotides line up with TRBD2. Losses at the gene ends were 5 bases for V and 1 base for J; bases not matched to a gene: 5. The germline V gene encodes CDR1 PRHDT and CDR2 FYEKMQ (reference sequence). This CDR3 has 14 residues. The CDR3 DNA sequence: TGTGCCAGCAGCCGATGGACTAGGTCCTACGAGCAGTACGTC. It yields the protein CASSRWTRSYEQYV.

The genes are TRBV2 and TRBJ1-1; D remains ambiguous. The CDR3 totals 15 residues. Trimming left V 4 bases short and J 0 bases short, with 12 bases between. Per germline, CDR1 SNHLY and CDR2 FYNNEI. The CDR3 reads CASSGAGLMNTEAFF. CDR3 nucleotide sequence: TGTGCCAGCAGTGGGGCAGGCCTCATGAACACTGAAGCTTTCTTT. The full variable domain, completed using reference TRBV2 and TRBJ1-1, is EPEVTQTPSHQVTQMGQEVILRCVPISNHLYFYWYRQILGQKVEFLVSFYNNEISEKSEIFDDQFSVERPDGSNFTLKIRSTKLEDSAMYFCASSGAGLMNTEAFFGQGTRLTVV.

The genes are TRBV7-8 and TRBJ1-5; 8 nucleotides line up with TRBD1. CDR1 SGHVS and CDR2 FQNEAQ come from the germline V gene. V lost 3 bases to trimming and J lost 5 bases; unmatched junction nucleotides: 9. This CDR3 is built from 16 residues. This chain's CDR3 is CASSFGAGGAYQPQHF. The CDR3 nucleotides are TGTGCCAGCAGCTTCGGGGCAGGGGGCGCTTATCAGCCCCAGCATTTT.

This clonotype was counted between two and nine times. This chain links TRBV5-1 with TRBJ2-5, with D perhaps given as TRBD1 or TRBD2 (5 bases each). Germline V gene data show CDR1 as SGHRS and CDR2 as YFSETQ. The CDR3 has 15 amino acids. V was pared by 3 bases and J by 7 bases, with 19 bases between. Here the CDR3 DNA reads TGCGCCAGCAGCTGGAACAAAGGGGACGTCGGGACCCAGTACTTC. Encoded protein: CASSWNKGDVGTQYF.

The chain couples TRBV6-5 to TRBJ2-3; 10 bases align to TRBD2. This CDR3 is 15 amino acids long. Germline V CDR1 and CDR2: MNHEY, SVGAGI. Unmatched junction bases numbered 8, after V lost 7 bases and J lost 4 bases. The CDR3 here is CASTLSGGESDTQYF. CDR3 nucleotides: TGTGCCAGCACCCTAAGCGGGGGGGAATCAGATACGCAGTATTTT.

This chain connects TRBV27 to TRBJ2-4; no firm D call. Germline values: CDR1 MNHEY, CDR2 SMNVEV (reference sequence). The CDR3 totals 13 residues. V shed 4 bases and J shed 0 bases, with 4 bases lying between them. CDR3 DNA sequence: TGTGCCAGCAGTTCTCCAGCCAAAAACATTCAGTACTTC. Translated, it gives CASSSPAKNIQYF.